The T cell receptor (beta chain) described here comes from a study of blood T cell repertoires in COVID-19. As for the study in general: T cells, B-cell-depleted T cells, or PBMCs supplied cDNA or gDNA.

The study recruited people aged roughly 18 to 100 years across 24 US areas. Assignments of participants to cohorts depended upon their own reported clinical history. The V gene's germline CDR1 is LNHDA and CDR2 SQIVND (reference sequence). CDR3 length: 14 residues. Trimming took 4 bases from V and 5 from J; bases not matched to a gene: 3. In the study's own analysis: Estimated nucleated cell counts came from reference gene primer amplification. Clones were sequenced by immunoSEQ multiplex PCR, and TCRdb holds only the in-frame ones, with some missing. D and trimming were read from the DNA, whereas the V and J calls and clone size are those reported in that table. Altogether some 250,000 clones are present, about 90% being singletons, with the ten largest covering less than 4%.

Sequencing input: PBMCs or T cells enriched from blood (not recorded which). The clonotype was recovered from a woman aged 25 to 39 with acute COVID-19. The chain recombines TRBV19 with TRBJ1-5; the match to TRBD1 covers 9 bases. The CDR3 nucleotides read TGTGCCAGTAGTAAACAGGGGGCGCATCAGCCCCAGCATTTT. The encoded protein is CASSKQGAHQPQHF.